This T cell receptor beta chain was found in a study of T cells in Graves' hyperthyroidism and ophthalmopathy. Study-wide results and limits: Most clonotypes expanded in the thyroid (above 0.001) were also present in blood.

Turning to this clonotype: Its antigen remains unknown.

On the basis of clinical symptoms, serum thyroxine and TRAb, thyroid ultrasound and orbital computed tomography, diagnoses were made. Amplification targeted TCR beta CDR3 regions from RNA transcripts. RT-PCR in the first round (using the HTBI primer set) targeted the TCR CDR3. TCRdb passed the multiplex PCR reads through MiXCR, listing each CDR3 protein once. Among a few hundred thousand distinct CDR3 sequences listed, approximately 14% were seen once. The CDR3 totals 15 residues. Germline CDR1 reads SEHNR; CDR2 reads FQNEAQ (reference sequence). With 3 bases removed from V and 0 bases from J, the gap between germline ends came to 8 bases.

J is TRBJ1-4 and V is TRBV7-9, with D unresolved. The TCR comes from a woman younger than 35 with Graves' hyperthyroidism that later progressed to Graves' ophthalmopathy. The specimen sequenced was blood. The CDR3: CASSFRSSTNEKLFF. CDR3 nucleotide sequence: TGTGCCAGCAGCTTTCGGAGCTCAACTAATGAAAAACTGTTTTTT.